One and the same sample provided the 14 T cell receptor beta chains below, sequenced in a study of blood T cell repertoires in COVID-19. Clones were sequenced by immunoSEQ multiplex PCR, and TCRdb holds only the in-frame ones, with some missing. Of around 230,000 clones listed, approximately 90% are singletons. The source material was peripheral blood. These receptor sequences come from a man aged 25-45 years who had recovered from COVID-19.

The V call is TRBV6-5, the J call TRBJ2-3, with D unclear. From germline, CDR1 is MNHEY and CDR2 SVGAGI. The CDR3 spans 14 residues. V shed 5 bases and J shed 0 bases, with 9 bases lying between them. The CDR3: CASSPTLSTDTQYF. In DNA, the CDR3 is TGTGCCAGCAGTCCGACACTTAGCACAGATACGCAGTATTTT.

The V gene is TRBV5-1, the J gene TRBJ2-3; TRBD1 matches at 7 bases. V gave up 4 bases and J gave up 2 bases; unmatched junction bases: 13. The length of the CDR3 is 17 residues. Germline V gene data show CDR1 as SGHRS and CDR2 as YFSETQ. CDR3 amino acids: CASSRDRTGSDTDTQYF. In nucleotides, the CDR3 is TGCGCCAGCAGCCGCGATAGGACAGGATCGGACACAGATACGCAGTATTTT.

The rearrangement uses TRBV5-4 and TRBJ2-7, with 12 nucleotides matching TRBD1. V dropped 1 base and J dropped 7; count of bases not matched to a gene: 12. Germline V gene lookup returns CDR1 SGHNT and CDR2 YYREEE (reference sequence). The CDR3 is 17 amino acids. The CDR3 loop reads CASSLPPGTGGTGEQYF. The CDR3 DNA reads TGTGCCAGCAGCTTGCCTCCCGGGACAGGGGGCACCGGGGAGCAGTACTTC.

The chain joins TRBV12-3 or TRBV12-4 to TRBJ2-3; TRBD1 matches at 7 bases. The CDR3 has 13 residues. Losses at the gene ends were 11 bases for V and 3 bases for J; bases not matched to a gene: 8. The CDR3 loop is CAGRQGWTDTQYF. CDR3 nucleotide sequence: TGTGCCGGGAGACAGGGTTGGACAGATACGCAGTATTTT.

J is TRBJ1-2 and V is TRBV7-2; D is ambiguous. Germline loops: CDR1 SGHTA, CDR2 FQGNSA. The CDR3 consists of 14 residues. The V gene lost 5 bases and the J gene lost 2 bases, with 12 bases spanning the gap. This CDR3 is CASSPQRGNYGYTF. The CDR3 DNA sequence: TGTGCCAGCAGCCCCCAGAGAGGGAACTATGGCTACACCTTC.

This sequence joins TRBV20-1 and TRBJ1-1; no reliable D call. V was trimmed by 3 bases and J by 0 bases, leaving 20 bases between them. The CDR3 runs 17 residues. Germline V gene sequence: CDR1 DFQATT, CDR2 SNEGSKA (reference sequence). DNA of the CDR3: TGCAGTGCTAGTAGGTTTGCAGGAGGAGAGATGAACACTGAAGCTTTCTTT. Residues: CSASRFAGGEMNTEAFF.

The V and J genes are TRBV4-2 and TRBJ2-1; 9 bases match TRBD1. With 4 bases clipped from V and 8 bases from J, the junction kept 6 bases outside the gene matches. The germline V gene has CDR1 LGHNA and CDR2 YNFKEQ. The CDR3 contains 14 residues. The CDR3, as DNA: TGTGCCAGCAGCCTCCGGGACAGGGAAGATGAGCAGTTCTTC. Amino acids: CASSLRDREDEQFF.

This rearrangement joins TRBV6-5 to TRBJ2-1; perhaps TRBD2 as D (6 bases). The CDR3 extends over 16 amino acids. CDR1 and CDR2 from the germline V gene are MNHEY and SVGAGI. The ends were cut back, 0 bases at V and 0 bases at J, with 9 bases in the middle. The DNA of the CDR3 is TGTGCCAGCAGTTACTCGGGGGGTCTCTCCTACAATGAGCAGTTCTTC. This encodes CASSYSGGLSYNEQFF.

Only one count was recorded for this clone. At the DNA level, this CDR3 is encoded by other sequences in the same sample as well. The genes are TRBV6-5 and TRBJ2-1; D is undetermined. The germline V gene has CDR1 MNHEY and CDR2 SVGAGI. Trimming cost V 0 bases and J 0 bases, with 3 bases left between them. The CDR3 is made up of 14 amino acids. CDR3 coding DNA: TGTGCCAGCAGTTACTCTAGCTCCTACAATGAGCAGTTCTTC. Translation gives CASSYSSSYNEQFF.

The genes are TRBV5-5 and TRBJ1-2; 12 bases fit TRBD1. V was pared by 4 bases and J by 0 bases, with 4 bases of the junction left unmatched. Germline V gene data show CDR1 as SGHKS and CDR2 as YYEKEE (reference sequence). The length of the CDR3 is 16 residues. CDR3 sequence (DNA): TGTGCCAGCAGCCTCCGGGACAGGGGGCCTAACTATGGCTACACCTTC. Translated: CASSLRDRGPNYGYTF.

The chain combines TRBV24-1 with TRBJ2-1; possible D gene TRBD1, 5 bases. V shed 3 bases and J shed 3 bases, with 5 bases lying between them. Germline CDR1 and CDR2: KGHDR and SFDVKD. The CDR3 has 13 residues. The CDR3, as DNA: TGTGCCACCAGTGATACAGGCTACAATGAGCAGTTCTTC. Amino acid sequence: CATSDTGYNEQFF.

The CDR3 DNA follows: TGTGCCAGCAGCTTAGGAGGGGGACAGGGCCAGTACTTC. This gives the protein CASSLGGGQGQYF. This chain connects TRBV11-2 to TRBJ2-7; 9 bases align to TRBD1. The CDR3 contains 13 residues. V gave up 1 base and J gave up 10 bases; unmatched junction bases: 5. Germline CDR1 reads SGHAT; CDR2 reads FQNNGV.

Only one count was recorded for this clone. V and J are TRBV18 and TRBJ1-2; no firm D call. Trimming shortened V by 0 bases and J by 7 bases, and 15 bases separated the two germline ends. The germline V gene encodes CDR1 KGHSH and CDR2 LQKENI. There are 15 residues in the CDR3. The CDR3, as DNA: TGTGCCAGCTCACCACCGAACCGGGAGGGTGGTGGCTACACCTTC. Amino acid sequence: CASSPPNREGGGYTF.

The rearrangement uses TRBV12-3 or TRBV12-4 and TRBJ2-7; weak D call: TRBD2 (5 bases). With 3 bases removed from V and 9 bases from J, the gap between germline ends came to 12 bases. This CDR3 has 12 residues. CDR3 amino acids: CASSFGEGGQYF. DNA of the CDR3: TGTGCCAGCAGTTTCGGGGAAGGCGGGCAGTACTTC.